The rows below give T cell receptor beta chains drawn from one sample of a study of patients and donors after allogeneic stem cell transplantation. TCRdb reprocessed the RT-PCR reads via MiXCR and lists one record per CDR3 protein. The table records roughly 230,000 distinct CDR3 sequences, approximately 14% of them present only once. The sequencing input was blood, either unsorted or a sorted T cell fraction (not recorded which). The origin of the receptors is a human donor who was either an allogeneic HSCT recipient or a stem cell or donor lymphocyte infusion donor (not recorded which). It is not recorded whose cells these are; they may come from a transplant donor. CDR3s include the opening cysteine and the closing phenylalanine or tryptophan. Each record gives: V gene, J gene, D gene, clone size, CDR3 DNA, CDR3 protein. The D gene is left open where the match is weak. Clone size, where shown, is once, few, many, or a class for clones that have expanded.

V: TRBV12-3/TRBV12-4
J: TRBJ1-1
D: -
size: many
DNA: TGTGCCAGCAGTTTAGGGGGGTGGAGGACTGAAGCTTTCTTT
CDR3: CASSLGGWRTEAFF

V: TRBV10-3
J: TRBJ2-2
D: TRBD2
size: many
DNA: TGTGCCATCAGTGTTGGGGGAGGGAGGACCGGGGAGCTGTTTTTT
CDR3: CAISVGGGRTGELFF

V: TRBV18
J: TRBJ2-5
D: -
size: -
DNA: TGTGCCAGCTCACCCCCGGGACTCAAAGAGACCCAGTACTTC
CDR3: CASSPPGLKETQYF

V: TRBV10-3
J: TRBJ2-1
D: -
size: few
DNA: TGTGCCATCAGCGAACGGGCGGGCGAGGTCAATGAGCAGTTCTTC
CDR3: CAISERAGEVNEQFF

V: TRBV11-2
J: TRBJ1-3
D: TRBD1
size: few
DNA: TGTGCCAGCAGCCTCGGGGTTAACAGGGGGCTTGGAAACACCATATATTTT
CDR3: CASSLGVNRGLGNTIYF

V: TRBV19
J: TRBJ1-5
D: -
size: few
DNA: TGTGCCAGTAGTATAGATCGAGGACAGAACTTCAATCAGCCCCAGCATTTT
CDR3: CASSIDRGQNFNQPQHF

V: TRBV9
J: TRBJ2-3
D: TRBD2
size: -
DNA: TGTGCCAGCAGCGCCGGTCCTAGCGGGGGGGCGGTAGATACGCAGTATTTT
CDR3: CASSAGPSGGAVDTQYF

V: TRBV20-1
J: TRBJ2-3
D: -
size: few
DNA: TGCAGTGCTCGACCGGGACCCTGGACAGATACGCAGTATTTT
CDR3: CSARPGPWTDTQYF

V: TRBV13
J: TRBJ1-1
D: -
size: many
DNA: TGTGCCAGCAGCTTAGCCGGGGGAGTTATGAACACTGAAGCTTTCTTT
CDR3: CASSLAGGVMNTEAFF

V: TRBV27
J: TRBJ2-7
D: -
size: -
DNA: TGTGCCAGCAGTTCGACGGGTTACGAGCAGTACTTC
CDR3: CASSSTGYEQYF

V: TRBV10-3
J: TRBJ1-5
D: TRBD1
size: -
DNA: TGTGCCATCAGTGAGGCACCCAGGGGGCAAATTGATCAGCCCCAGCATTTT
CDR3: CAISEAPRGQIDQPQHF

V: TRBV3-1
J: TRBJ2-5
D: -
size: few
DNA: TGTGCCAGCAGCCAAGAGAAGATGGTGGCAGGGAAAGAGACCCAGTACTTC
CDR3: CASSQEKMVAGKETQYF

V: TRBV6-5
J: TRBJ2-5
D: TRBD2
size: -
DNA: TGTGCCAGCAGTTTCGGGACTAGCGGGGAAGAGACCCAGTACTTC
CDR3: CASSFGTSGEETQYF

V: TRBV20-1
J: TRBJ1-2
D: -
size: many
DNA: TGCAGTGCTAGTGGATACTATGGCTACACCTTC
CDR3: CSASGYYGYTF

V: TRBV12-3/TRBV12-4
J: TRBJ2-5
D: TRBD1
size: many
DNA: TGTGCCAGCAGACCCGGGACAGGGAGATTGGTAACCCAGTACTTC
CDR3: CASRPGTGRLVTQYF

V: TRBV5-1
J: TRBJ1-6
D: -
size: few
DNA: TGCGCCAGCAGCTTGGCCGGATATAATTCACCCCTCCACTTT
CDR3: CASSLAGYNSPLHF

V: TRBV20-1
J: TRBJ2-3
D: TRBD2
size: -
DNA: TGCAGTGCTAGACCTCTAGCGGGTGGCACAGATACGCAGTATTTT
CDR3: CSARPLAGGTDTQYF

V: TRBV27
J: TRBJ2-4
D: TRBD1
size: few
DNA: TGTGCCAACCGACAGGGAGTTGAAAACATTCAGTACTTC
CDR3: CANRQGVENIQYF

V: TRBV18
J: TRBJ2-1
D: TRBD1
size: many
DNA: TGTGCCAGCTCACCATTAGGGACAGGGGACTACAATGAGCAGTTCTTC
CDR3: CASSPLGTGDYNEQFF

V: TRBV28
J: TRBJ2-2
D: TRBD2
size: many
DNA: TGTGCCAGCAGTTATCCCGGACTAGCGGCTAACACCGGGGAGCTGTTTTTT
CDR3: CASSYPGLAANTGELFF

V: TRBV20-1
J: TRBJ1-6
D: -
size: -
DNA: TGCAGTGCTAGAGGAGGCTATAATTCACCCCTCCACTTT
CDR3: CSARGGYNSPLHF

V: TRBV7-3
J: TRBJ2-1
D: -
size: many
DNA: TGTGCCAGCAGCTTAGGCGGAGGCGGGTCCTACAATGAGCAGTTCTTC
CDR3: CASSLGGGGSYNEQFF

V: TRBV25-1
J: TRBJ1-1
D: -
size: few
DNA: TGTGCCAGCAGTGCCTCGCCGGGAAAAACTGAAGCTTTCTTT
CDR3: CASSASPGKTEAFF

V: TRBV12-3/TRBV12-4
J: TRBJ1-1
D: -
size: many
DNA: TGTGCCAGCAGTTTAGGGGGGGGGACCCCAGCTTTCTTT
CDR3: CASSLGGGTPAFF

V: TRBV9
J: TRBJ1-5
D: -
size: -
DNA: TGTGCCAGCAGCAGAACTCCGGCCACTACATACCCCCAGCATTTT
CDR3: CASSRTPATTYPQHF

V: TRBV12-3/TRBV12-4
J: TRBJ1-4
D: TRBD1
size: -
DNA: TGTGCCAGCAAACCGACTCTCAGGGGGCGGCGTGAAAAACTGTTTTTT
CDR3: CASKPTLRGRREKLFF

V: TRBV2
J: TRBJ2-1
D: TRBD2
size: -
DNA: TGTGCCAGCAGTAAGGGGAGGGGTGAGCAGTTCTTC
CDR3: CASSKGRGEQFF

V: TRBV6-4
J: TRBJ1-2
D: TRBD1
size: -
DNA: TGTGCCAGCAGTGTTCAAGACAGGGCGGAGAATGGCTACACCTTC
CDR3: CASSVQDRAENGYTF

V: TRBV20-1
J: TRBJ2-3
D: TRBD2
size: many
DNA: TGCAGTGCTGGCCCCCCGGCGGGGGTCACAGATACGCAGTATTTT
CDR3: CSAGPPAGVTDTQYF

V: TRBV4-3
J: TRBJ2-3
D: TRBD2
size: few
DNA: TGCGCCAGCAGCCAGGGGCTAAGCGGGGGGGCGGGAGATACGCAGTATTTT
CDR3: CASSQGLSGGAGDTQYF

V: TRBV6-1
J: TRBJ2-7
D: -
size: -
DNA: TGTGCCAGCAGTGCCCGGGACATCTACGAGCAGTACTTC
CDR3: CASSARDIYEQYF

V: TRBV7-9
J: TRBJ2-1
D: -
size: many
DNA: TGTGCCAGCAGCAATCATCGGACCGTGTGGGGAGACAATGAGCAGTTCTTC
CDR3: CASSNHRTVWGDNEQFF

V: TRBV20-1
J: TRBJ2-7
D: TRBD2
size: -
DNA: TGCAGTGCCTTACGGACTAGCGGTTACTCCTATGAGCAGTACTTC
CDR3: CSALRTSGYSYEQYF

V: TRBV5-1
J: TRBJ1-3
D: -
size: -
DNA: TGCGCCAGCAACCCGGGCTCTGGAAACACCATATATTTT
CDR3: CASNPGSGNTIYF

V: TRBV12-3/TRBV12-4
J: TRBJ1-2
D: -
size: many
DNA: TGTGCCAGCAGTTTATCTGTCTCTCACTATGGCTACACCTTC
CDR3: CASSLSVSHYGYTF

V: TRBV24-1
J: TRBJ1-4
D: TRBD1
size: few
DNA: TGTGCCACCAGTGGCCGGGACAGGGGAAATGAAAAACTGTTTTTT
CDR3: CATSGRDRGNEKLFF

V: TRBV4-3
J: TRBJ2-7
D: -
size: few
DNA: TGCGCCAGCAGCCAAGAAAGTTTTCTAGAGGAGCAGTACTTC
CDR3: CASSQESFLEEQYF

V: TRBV12-3/TRBV12-4
J: TRBJ2-5
D: -
size: many
DNA: TGTGCCAGCAGTTTAAAGGAATCGCTGTACTTC
CDR3: CASSLKESLYF

V: TRBV19
J: TRBJ2-1
D: -
size: -
DNA: TGTGCCAGTAGTGAGGCAGGGCGGGCGGATGAGCAGTTCTTC
CDR3: CASSEAGRADEQFF

V: TRBV20-1
J: TRBJ2-5
D: -
size: -
DNA: TGCAGTGCTGGGGACAAGGGCGAGACCCAGTACTTC
CDR3: CSAGDKGETQYF

V: TRBV20-1
J: TRBJ2-3
D: TRBD2
size: once
DNA: TGCAGTGAGGTCGGGAGGGCCGGAGATACGCAGTATTTT
CDR3: CSEVGRAGDTQYF

V: TRBV20-1
J: TRBJ1-5
D: TRBD1
size: few
DNA: TGCAGTGCTTTACCAGGGGGCTCTCAGCCCCAGCATTTT
CDR3: CSALPGGSQPQHF

V: TRBV5-1
J: TRBJ2-7
D: TRBD2
size: many
DNA: TGCGCCAGCAGCTTGGGACTAGCGGGAGTTTGGGAGCAGTACTTC
CDR3: CASSLGLAGVWEQYF

V: TRBV20-1
J: TRBJ1-2
D: TRBD1
size: many
DNA: TGCAGTGCTATCAGGGGGAACTATGGCTACACCTTC
CDR3: CSAIRGNYGYTF

V: TRBV12-3/TRBV12-4
J: TRBJ1-2
D: -
size: -
DNA: TGTGCCAGCAGCCAGGAGGGGTATGGCTACACCTTC
CDR3: CASSQEGYGYTF

V: TRBV20-1
J: TRBJ2-4
D: TRBD2
size: -
DNA: TGCAGTGCTAGAGAAAGCGGGAGGGGGATCATTCAGTACTTC
CDR3: CSARESGRGIIQYF

V: TRBV20-1
J: TRBJ1-6
D: -
size: few
DNA: TGCAGTGCTAGAGCCAGAAGCGGGTATAATTCACCCCTCCACTTT
CDR3: CSARARSGYNSPLHF

V: TRBV4-1
J: TRBJ1-3
D: -
size: few
DNA: TGCGCCAGCAGCCAAGGTGGGCTCAGGGATGCTGGAAACACCATATATTTT
CDR3: CASSQGGLRDAGNTIYF

V: TRBV9
J: TRBJ2-3
D: -
size: few
DNA: TGTGCCAGCAACCGGCTTCATGGCACAGATACGCAGTATTTT
CDR3: CASNRLHGTDTQYF

V: TRBV20-1
J: TRBJ1-4
D: -
size: many
DNA: TGCAGTGCTAGAGCCCACACAGGCGGGCATGAAAAACTGTTTTTT
CDR3: CSARAHTGGHEKLFF